The rows below give T cell receptor beta chains drawn from one sample of a study of early T cells in non-severe SARS-CoV-2 infection. MiXCR, run by TCRdb on the 5' RACE reads, gives a single entry per CDR3 protein. This table has 85,000 to 90,000 distinct CDR3 sequences, 13% to 15% appearing once. Sequenced sample: whole blood. The receptors shown here come from an adult who was a healthcare worker with PCR-confirmed SARS-CoV-2 infection or an uninfected control (not recorded which). CDR3s include the opening cysteine and the closing phenylalanine or tryptophan. The order of the fields is clone size, J gene, D gene, V gene, CDR3 protein, CDR3 DNA. D genes are given only for firm matches. Rows may omit the clone size; those that give it use once, few, many or a size class.

>-|TRBJ1-1|-|TRBV6-5
CASSYSWGLMNTEAFF
TGTGCCAGCAGTTACTCGTGGGGGCTGATGAACACTGAAGCTTTCTTT
>few|TRBJ2-7|-|TRBV29-1
CSVGYDPSPLLYEQYF
TGCAGCGTTGGTTATGACCCATCCCCCTTGCTCTACGAGCAGTACTTC
>-|TRBJ1-1|-|TRBV11-2
CASSNGLAAFF
TGTGCCAGCAGCAACGGACTGGCAGCTTTCTTT
>few|TRBJ2-3|-|TRBV18
CASSLDLDTQYF
TGTGCCAGCTCATTAGATCTTGATACGCAGTATTTT
>once|TRBJ1-3|-|TRBV7-9
CASSSGSTIYF
TGTGCCAGCAGCTCTGGTAGCACCATATATTTT
>many|TRBJ1-1|-|TRBV7-9
CASSLEHWMAFF
TGTGCCAGCAGCTTAGAACACTGGATGGCTTTCTTT
>few|TRBJ1-1|-|TRBV9
CASSREAFF
TGTGCCAGCAGCCGGGAAGCTTTCTTT
>few|TRBJ2-2|-|TRBV29-1
CSVEEQVTGYTGELFF
TGCAGCGTTGAAGAACAGGTTACAGGTTACACCGGGGAGCTGTTTTTT
>-|TRBJ2-6|-|TRBV6-2/TRBV6-3
CASSPDPAVLTF
TGTGCCAGCAGTCCAGATCCAGCCGTCCTGACTTTC
>-|TRBJ2-1|-|TRBV28
CASRSTGPNEQFF
TGTGCCAGCAGATCAACCGGGCCCAATGAGCAGTTCTTC
>-|TRBJ1-5|-|TRBV5-4
CASSLGPGSDQPQHF
TGTGCCAGCAGCTTGGGGCCGGGGAGCGATCAGCCCCAGCATTTT
>many|TRBJ1-4|TRBD1|TRBV7-2
CASSFGTGGEKLFF
TGTGCCAGCAGCTTCGGGACAGGTGGCGAAAAACTGTTTTTT
>many|TRBJ2-3|-|TRBV4-1
CASSQEIWRRSTDTQYF
TGCGCCAGCAGCCAAGAGATCTGGCGGCGCAGCACAGATACGCAGTATTTT
>many|TRBJ2-1|TRBD2|TRBV12-3/TRBV12-4
CASSSPAGRGGRNEQFF
TGTGCCAGCAGTTCGCCTGCCGGGCGGGGGGGCAGGAATGAGCAGTTCTTC
>few|TRBJ1-4|-|TRBV28
CASSLWDRTNEKLFF
TGTGCCAGCAGTTTATGGGACAGAACTAATGAAAAACTGTTTTTT
>few|TRBJ2-5|-|TRBV5-5
CASRPGTLQETQYF
TGTGCCAGCAGGCCCGGGACACTACAAGAGACCCAGTACTTC
>-|TRBJ2-2|-|TRBV5-1
CASSPGSLVGELFF
TGCGCCAGCAGCCCGGGGAGCCTGGTCGGGGAGCTGTTTTTT
>many|TRBJ2-7|TRBD1|TRBV10-3
CAISESMGQSYEQYF
TGTGCCATCAGTGAGTCGATGGGACAGTCCTACGAGCAGTACTTC
>-|TRBJ1-2|-|TRBV11-1
CASSLRGQPYGYTF
TGTGCCAGCAGCTTAAGAGGACAGCCCTATGGCTACACCTTC
>few|TRBJ1-1|-|TRBV6-6
CASTYLSDTRAFF
TGTGCCAGCACCTACCTCTCGGACACCAGGGCTTTCTTT
>many|TRBJ2-3|-|TRBV12-3/TRBV12-4
CASSSSVLTDTQYF
TGTGCCAGCAGCTCCTCCGTGTTGACAGATACGCAGTATTTT
>few|TRBJ1-3|-|TRBV28
CASSLWSSENTIYF
TGTGCCAGCAGTCTTTGGAGCTCTGAAAACACCATATATTTT
>many|TRBJ2-7|-|TRBV5-4
CASSRGTFYEQYF
TGTGCCAGCAGCAGGGGGACATTCTACGAGCAGTACTTC
>-|TRBJ1-2|-|TRBV7-9
CASRPVSNYGYTF
TGTGCCAGCCGGCCAGTTTCTAACTATGGCTACACCTTC
>-|TRBJ2-1|TRBD2|TRBV28
CASSLSGLAGGSNEQFF
TGTGCCAGCAGTTTATCCGGTCTAGCGGGGGGGAGTAATGAGCAGTTCTTC
>-|TRBJ2-5|TRBD2|TRBV5-5
CASTLGLAAYETQYF
TGTGCCAGCACCCTGGGACTAGCGGCATATGAGACCCAGTACTTC
>many|TRBJ2-7|-|TRBV21-1
CASSNMIGFPYEQYF
TGTGCCAGCAGCAATATGATAGGATTTCCGTACGAGCAGTACTTC
>many|TRBJ2-3|-|TRBV29-1
CSVEVRSEGSTDTQYF
TGCAGCGTTGAAGTTCGTTCAGAGGGGAGCACAGATACGCAGTATTTT
>many|TRBJ1-3|-|TRBV3-1
CASSQDTLSGNTIYF
TGTGCCAGCAGCCAAGACACACTCTCTGGAAACACCATATATTTT
>few|TRBJ2-7|-|TRBV6-5
CASSLGGLGTGAYEQYF
TGTGCCAGCTCATTGGGGGGGTTAGGGACAGGAGCCTACGAGCAGTACTTC
>-|TRBJ2-7|-|TRBV7-9
CASSSTPRGDRPTF
TGTGCCAGCAGCTCCACCCCAAGGGGGGACAGACCCACTTTC
>-|TRBJ1-2|-|TRBV10-1
CATRTNSNYGYTF
TGCGCCACCCGGACGAACTCTAACTATGGCTACACCTTC
>few|TRBJ2-1|-|TRBV3-1
CASSHAGSSYNEQFF
TGTGCCAGCAGCCATGCGGGGAGCTCCTACAATGAGCAGTTCTTC
>many|TRBJ2-7|-|TRBV4-1
CASSQEGTVGQYF
TGCGCCAGCAGCCAAGAAGGCACGGTTGGGCAGTACTTC
>-|TRBJ1-1|-|TRBV7-8
CASSLVTREAFF
TGTGCCAGCAGCTTAGTTACCAGAGAAGCTTTCTTT
>once|TRBJ2-7|-|TRBV20-1
CSATGTGYEQYF
TGCAGTGCTACCGGGACGGGTTACGAGCAGTACTTC
>few|TRBJ2-7|-|TRBV10-3
CAISESGGTYEQYF
TGTGCCATCAGTGAGTCCGGAGGTACCTACGAGCAGTACTTC
>few|TRBJ1-2|-|TRBV4-3
CASSARNPLDNYGYTF
TGCGCCAGCAGCGCCAGGAACCCCCTAGATAACTATGGCTACACCTTC
>few|TRBJ2-5|-|TRBV29-1
CSVRRQETQYF
TGCAGCGTTAGAAGGCAAGAGACCCAGTACTTC
>many|TRBJ2-7|TRBD1|TRBV29-1
CSVADRGDEQYF
TGCAGCGTTGCGGACAGGGGAGACGAGCAGTACTTC
>few|TRBJ2-1|-|TRBV2
CASTQLGGNEQFF
TGTGCCAGCACCCAATTGGGGGGAAATGAGCAGTTCTTC
>-|TRBJ1-4|-|TRBV6-6
CATRHALNEKLFF
TGTGCAACAAGGCATGCCCTTAATGAAAAACTGTTTTTT